Following are 27 T cell receptor gamma chains from one sample sequenced in a study of Vδ1+ human thymocytes. Study-level results: Thymic TRG and TRD repertoires appeared highly polyclonal.

RNA was extracted from the cells and then reverse transcribed. The CDR3 regions were amplified by multiplex PCR from V-gene primers to a constant-region primer. TCRdb fed the multiplex PCR reads to CATT. There are tens of thousands of gamma-chain clones in the sample; about 19% occur only once, and under 2% lies in the top ten. What these receptors recognize is not known. The sample consisted of Vdelta1+ gamma-delta thymocytes from the thymus. Subset given: FACS-sorted CD3+ TCRalphabeta- TCRVdelta1+ TCRVdelta2- thymocytes. These receptors all come from a girl younger than two who had congenital heart surgery.

This clone showed up just a few times. Different DNA sequences within this sample yield the same CDR3. The rearrangement links TRGV3 to TRGJ1 or TRGJ2. Per germline, CDR1 VTNTFY and CDR2 YDVSTARD (reference sequence). The CDR3 extends over 14 amino acids. Trimming at V came to 0 bases and at J to 4 bases, leaving 6 bases not matched to a gene. As DNA, the CDR3 is TGTGCCACCTGGGACAGGCCTGGATATTATAAGAAACTCTTT. Translated, it gives CATWDRPGYYKKLF.

This clone was seen more than once but under ten times. The rearrangement links TRGV2 to TRGJ1 or TRGJ2. V was clipped by 3 bases and J by 10 bases; unmatched bases: 6. From germline, CDR1 is EGSNGY and CDR2 YDSYNSKV. The CDR3 runs 11 residues. The CDR3 here is CATWDKPKKLF. The CDR3 DNA reads TGTGCCACCTGGGACAAACCAAAGAAACTCTTT.

This clone has ten or more counts. V and J are TRGV3 and TRGJ1 or TRGJ2. Germline V CDR1 and CDR2: VTNTFY, YDVSTARD (reference sequence). This CDR3 has 13 residues. Trimming took 5 bases from V and 0 from J; bases not matched to a gene: 4. Here the CDR3 DNA reads TGTGCCACCTGGGTTTCGAATTATTATAAGAAACTCTTT. Translated: CATWVSNYYKKLF.

This rearrangement joins TRGV9 to TRGJ1 or TRGJ2. The CDR3 is made up of 14 amino acids. Germline lookup yields CDR1 GITISATS and CDR2 ISYDGTV (reference sequence). V trimming: 7 bases; J trimming: 0 bases; junction bases outside the gene matches: 9. CDR3: CALCAFSNYYKKLF. As DNA, the CDR3 is TGTGCCTTGTGCGCCTTCTCGAATTATTATAAGAAACTCTTT.

The chain employs TRGV4 and TRGJ1 or TRGJ2. CDR3 length: 13 amino acids. Per germline, CDR1 EGSTGY and CDR2 YDSYTSSV. The J segment lost 3 bases and the V segment lost 5 bases, leaving 7 bases of the junction unmatched. The CDR3 region is CATWVSSYYKKLF. CDR3 nucleotides: TGTGCCACCTGGGTTTCTAGTTATTATAAGAAACTCTTT.

The chain joins TRGV8 to TRGJ1 or TRGJ2. Germline V gene lookup returns CDR1 VENAVY and CDR2 YDSYNSRV. With 4 bases clipped from V and 2 bases from J, the junction kept 11 bases outside the gene matches. This CDR3 contains 15 residues. The CDR3 here is CATWDAAGDYYKKLF. In DNA, the CDR3 is TGTGCCACCTGGGACGCGGCGGGGGATTATTATAAGAAACTCTTT.

V is TRGV3 and J is TRGJ1 or TRGJ2. Germline CDR1 VTNTFY, CDR2 YDVSTARD (reference sequence). The CDR3 spans 14 residues. V dropped 3 bases and J dropped 5; count of bases not matched to a gene: 10. CDR3 nucleotides: TGTGCCACCTGGGACGAGAAAAGAAATTATAAGAAACTCTTT. Its translation: CATWDEKRNYKKLF.

J is TRGJ1 or TRGJ2 and V is TRGV8. With V trimmed by 0 bases and J by 9 bases, 5 bases remained unmatched. CDR1 and CDR2 from the germline V gene are VENAVY and YDSYNSRV. This CDR3 is built from 12 residues. The CDR3 DNA reads TGTGCCACCTGGGATAGGTCTGGTAAGAAACTCTTT. Translating it yields CATWDRSGKKLF.

The V call is TRGV5, the J call TRGJ1 or TRGJ2. The germline gives CDR1 VINAFY, CDR2 YDVSNSKD. After removal of 9 bases from V and 14 bases from J, the junction contained 13 bases not matched to a gene. CDR3 length: 10 residues. The CDR3 coding sequence is TGTGCCACCCACGCCCACCCACAACTCTTT. Encoded protein: CATHAHPQLF.

This clone has a handful of counts. J is TRGJ1 or TRGJ2 and V is TRGV3. Germline trimming cut 3 bases from V and 5 bases from J; bases unmatched to any gene: 13. The CDR3 is made up of 15 amino acids. Per the germline V gene, CDR1 is VTNTFY and CDR2 is YDVSTARD (reference sequence). This chain's CDR3 is CATWDEAVSHYKKLF. The CDR3 nucleotides read TGTGCCACCTGGGACGAGGCGGTAAGTCATTATAAGAAACTCTTT.

The chain combines TRGV8 with TRGJ1 or TRGJ2. V lost 3 bases, J lost 3 bases, and 8 bases stayed unmatched. Per germline, CDR1 VENAVY and CDR2 YDSYNSRV. CDR3 size: 14 residues. Here the CDR3 reads CATWDGLTYYKKLF. Here the CDR3 DNA reads TGTGCCACCTGGGATGGACTAACTTATTATAAGAAACTCTTT.

Concerning this clone itself: At one end the junction does not follow the germline gene, possibly because of a read error. This chain connects TRGV2 to TRGJP2. The CDR3 is made up of 14 amino acids. Germline V gene data show CDR1 as EGSNGY and CDR2 as YDSYNSKV. The CDR3 loop reads CATWDGASDWIRTF. DNA for the CDR3: TGTGCCACCTGGGACGGTGCTAGTGATTGGATCAGGACGTTT.

Regarding this clone: The same CDR3 also results from other DNA sequences found in this sample. The gene calls are TRGV4 and TRGJ1 or TRGJ2. The trim removed 4 bases at V and 3 bases at J, leaving 9 bases unmatched. Germline V gives CDR1 EGSTGY, CDR2 YDSYTSSV. The CDR3 totals 14 residues. DNA of the CDR3: TGTGCCACCTGGGACGGGGACTTTTATTATAAGAAACTCTTT. It codes for CATWDGDFYYKKLF.

This clone has more than one count but fewer than ten. The chain carries TRGV4 and TRGJ1 or TRGJ2. The V segment lost 6 bases and the J segment 0 bases; nucleotides outside the gene matches: 2. This CDR3 is 12 amino acids long. Per the germline V gene, CDR1 is EGSTGY and CDR2 is YDSYTSSV. The CDR3 reads CATWRNYYKKLF. CDR3 sequence (DNA): TGTGCCACCTGGAGGAATTATTATAAGAAACTCTTT.

This clone was observed a few times. At the DNA level, this CDR3 is encoded by other sequences in the same sample as well. The chain has TRGV4 and TRGJ1 or TRGJ2. The CDR3 consists of 12 residues. The V and J ends lost 2 bases and 7 bases, in that order; junction bases with no gene match: 5. In germline, CDR1 is EGSTGY, CDR2 YDSYTSSV. The CDR3 nucleotides are TGTGCCACCTGGGATGACGGCTATAAGAAACTCTTT. As protein: CATWDDGYKKLF.

This clone was seen only a few times. The chain is built from TRGV8 and TRGJ1 or TRGJ2. V lost 6 bases to trimming and J lost 3 bases; unmatched junction nucleotides: 11. The CDR3 totals 14 residues. CDR1 is VENAVY and CDR2 is YDSYNSRV in the germline V gene. The CDR3 loop is CATWIISIYYKKLF. In nucleotides, the CDR3 is TGTGCCACCTGGATTATCTCCATTTATTATAAGAAACTCTTT.

The chain has TRGV4 and TRGJ1 or TRGJ2. This CDR3 is built from 14 residues. The germline V gene has CDR1 EGSTGY and CDR2 YDSYTSSV. With 4 bases clipped from V and 6 bases from J, the junction kept 12 bases outside the gene matches. Here the CDR3 reads CATWDWGGGYKKLF. In DNA, the CDR3 is TGTGCCACCTGGGACTGGGGAGGGGGTTATAAGAAACTCTTT.

In regard to this clone: Other DNA variants within this sample encode the same CDR3. The chain recombines TRGV9 with TRGJ1 or TRGJ2. Germline values: CDR1 GITISATS, CDR2 ISYDGTV (reference sequence). The ends lost 1 base at V and 3 bases at J; junction bases unmatched: 3. The CDR3 length is 13 residues. In DNA form, the CDR3 reads TGTGCCTTGTGGGAGGTATCTTATTATAAGAAACTCTTT. Protein: CALWEVSYYKKLF.

This clone has more than one count but fewer than ten. The chain combines TRGV9 with TRGJ1 or TRGJ2. V gave up 3 bases and J gave up 8 bases; unmatched junction bases: 7. Looked up from germline, CDR1 is GITISATS and CDR2 is ISYDGTV (reference sequence). This CDR3 contains 12 residues. As DNA, the CDR3 is TGTGCCTTGTGGGAGTACAAGGATAAGAAACTCTTT. Encoded protein: CALWEYKDKKLF.

V is TRGV5 and J is TRGJ1 or TRGJ2. The germline gives CDR1 VINAFY, CDR2 YDVSNSKD. There are 12 residues in the CDR3. V gave up 0 bases and J gave up 9 bases; unmatched junction bases: 5. The DNA for the CDR3 is TGTGCCACCTGGGACAGGGGGCCTAAGAAACTCTTT. Translation gives CATWDRGPKKLF.

A remark on this clone: At the DNA level, this CDR3 is encoded by other sequences in the same sample as well. The rearrangement joins TRGV3 to TRGJ1 or TRGJ2. The CDR3 has 13 amino acids. V dropped 0 bases and J dropped 7; count of bases not matched to a gene: 6. Germline CDR1 is VTNTFY and CDR2 is YDVSTARD (reference sequence). This CDR3 reads CATWDRRIYKKLF. The CDR3 nucleotides read TGTGCCACCTGGGACAGGCGGATATATAAGAAACTCTTT.

A word on this clone: Other DNA sequences within the sample encode an identical CDR3. This chain joins TRGV9 and TRGJ1 or TRGJ2. The V gene end was trimmed by 0 bases and the J gene end by 6 bases; junction bases not matched to a gene: 5. CDR3 length: 13 residues. Looked up from germline, CDR1 is GITISATS and CDR2 is ISYDGTV (reference sequence). The CDR3 loop is CALWEVHAYKKLF. CDR3 DNA sequence: TGTGCCTTGTGGGAGGTGCATGCTTATAAGAAACTCTTT.

The rearrangement joins TRGV4 to TRGJ1 or TRGJ2. Germline V CDR1 and CDR2: EGSTGY, YDSYTSSV. Trimming removed 0 bases from V and 0 bases from J; junction bases left unmatched: 8. CDR3 length: 16 amino acids. DNA of the CDR3: TGTGCCACCTGGGATGGGCAGAGGGAGAATTATTATAAGAAACTCTTT. Translation: CATWDGQRENYYKKLF.

This clone was observed a few times. This sequence joins TRGV5 and TRGJ1 or TRGJ2. CDR3 length equals 15 residues. V gave up 2 bases and J gave up 0 bases; unmatched junction bases: 7. The germline V gene has CDR1 VINAFY and CDR2 YDVSNSKD. The CDR3 here is CATWDKPLNYYKKLF. CDR3 sequence (DNA): TGTGCCACCTGGGACAAGCCCCTGAATTATTATAAGAAACTCTTT.

V gene TRGV8 combines with J gene TRGJ1 or TRGJ2. V shed 4 bases, J shed 12 bases, and the junction held 9 bases outside the gene matches. This CDR3 is built from 11 residues. Looked up from germline, CDR1 is VENAVY and CDR2 is YDSYNSRV. The CDR3 region has the DNA TGTGCCACCTGGGAACCTTACGGGAAACTCTTT. Residues: CATWEPYGKLF.

Only a few counts were recorded for this clone. The genes are TRGV9 and TRGJ1 or TRGJ2. The germline CDR1 and CDR2 sequences are GITISATS and ISYDGTV (reference sequence). V was pared by 5 bases and J by 10 bases, with 8 bases of the junction left unmatched. The CDR3 runs 11 residues. CDR3 protein: CALWVPPKKLF. Written as DNA, the CDR3 is TGTGCCTTGTGGGTACCCCCCAAGAAACTCTTT.

As concerns this clone: Within the sample, other DNA sequences also encode this same CDR3. This rearrangement joins TRGV3 to TRGJ1 or TRGJ2. After removal of 0 bases from V and 9 bases from J, the junction contained 5 bases not matched to a gene. This CDR3 has 12 residues. Germline V gives CDR1 VTNTFY, CDR2 YDVSTARD (reference sequence). The CDR3 spells CATWDRLRKKLF. Here the CDR3 DNA reads TGTGCCACCTGGGACAGGCTCCGTAAGAAACTCTTT.